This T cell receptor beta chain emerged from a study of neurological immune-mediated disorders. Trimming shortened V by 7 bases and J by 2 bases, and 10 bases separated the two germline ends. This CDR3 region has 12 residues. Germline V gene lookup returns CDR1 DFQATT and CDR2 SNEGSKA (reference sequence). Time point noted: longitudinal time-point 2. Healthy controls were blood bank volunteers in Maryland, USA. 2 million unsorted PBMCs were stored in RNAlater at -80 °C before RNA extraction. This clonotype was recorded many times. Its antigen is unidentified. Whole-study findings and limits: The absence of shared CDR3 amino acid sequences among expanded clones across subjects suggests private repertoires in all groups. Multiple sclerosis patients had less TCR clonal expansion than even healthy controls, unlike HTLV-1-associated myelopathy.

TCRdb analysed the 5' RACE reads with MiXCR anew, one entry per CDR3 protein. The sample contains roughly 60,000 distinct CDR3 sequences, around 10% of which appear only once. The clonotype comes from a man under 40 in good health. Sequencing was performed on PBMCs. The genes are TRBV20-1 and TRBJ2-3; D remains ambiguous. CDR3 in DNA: TGCAGTGTCACCCGATCCACAGATACGCAGTATTTT. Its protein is CSVTRSTDTQYF.